The next 14 T cell receptor beta chains were all read from a single sample in a study of cytomegalovirus exposure and HLA in healthy donors. The PCR was carried out with 60 Vbeta primers and 13 Jbeta primers. Assay used: immunoSEQ multiplex PCR; TCRdb lists only in-frame clones, some missing. This table holds approximately 80,000 clones, over 60% found once. The material sequenced was PBMCs. These receptors were obtained from a man aged 60 to 75 in good health and CMV-seronegative.

In this sample, this clone turned up a few times. The chain is built from TRBV10-2 and TRBJ1-4; TRBD1 is a possible D gene (6 bases). Trimming removed 0 bases from V and 7 bases from J, with 12 bases in between. Germline CDR1 and CDR2: WSHSY and SAAADI. The CDR3 length is 15 residues. CDR3 protein: CASSESAGVGEKLFF. The CDR3 DNA sequence: TGCGCCAGCAGTGAGTCAGCAGGGGTGGGTGAAAAACTGTTTTTT.

This clone was detected only once. The rearrangement uses TRBV6-1 and TRBJ1-6; D is undetermined. Between the trimmed V and J ends, which lost 2 bases and 0 bases, there was a span of 11 bases. The CDR3 is made up of 17 amino acids. The germline CDR1 and CDR2 sequences are MNHNS and SASEGT. The DNA of the CDR3 is TGTGCCAGCAGTGAACCTCCTCGCGGCTCCTATAATTCACCCCTCCACTTT. Translating it yields CASSEPPRGSYNSPLHF.

The rearrangement links TRBV5-5 to TRBJ2-3; TRBD2 aligns across 9 bases. CDR3 length: 17 amino acids. Germline values: CDR1 SGHKS, CDR2 YYEKEE (reference sequence). Trimming cost V 4 bases and J 0 bases; bases outside gene matches: 9. CDR3 coding DNA: TGTGCCAGCAGCGGTAAGCCTGGACTAGCGAGCACAGATACGCAGTATTTT. It codes for CASSGKPGLASTDTQYF. The entire variable domain, with the rest obtained from reference TRBV5-5 and TRBJ2-3, is as follows: DAGVTQSPTHLIKTRGQQVTLRCSPISGHKSVSWYQQVLGQGPQFIFQYYEKEERGRGNFPDRFSARQFPNYSSELNVNALLLGDSALYLCASSGKPGLASTDTQYFGPGTRLTVL.

The V gene is TRBV2, the J gene TRBJ2-7; possibly TRBD2 for D (5 bases). Germline V gives CDR1 SNHLY, CDR2 FYNNEI. V lost 4 bases and J lost 0, with 7 bases in between. There are 13 residues in the CDR3. CDR3 in amino acids: CASSGGLSYEQYF. As DNA, the CDR3 is TGTGCCAGCAGTGGCGGGCTCTCCTACGAGCAGTACTTC.

Comments on this clone: The junction departs from germline at one end; a sequencing error may be responsible. The chain employs TRBV7-9 and TRBJ1-5; D is possibly TRBD1 (6 bases). The CDR3 has 15 residues. Germline assignment: CDR1 SEHNR and CDR2 FQNEAQ (reference sequence). CDR3 amino acids: CSSSFGGLEDQPQHF. DNA for the CDR3: TGTTCCAGCAGCTTCGGGGGGCTCGAAGATCAGCCCCAGCATTTT.

The gene calls are TRBV30 and TRBJ1-1; TRBD1 might be the D (5 bases). There are 14 residues in the CDR3. Trimming stripped 2 bases from V and 4 bases from J, with 14 bases between. Germline V gene lookup returns CDR1 GTSNPN and CDR2 SVGIG (reference sequence). In DNA, the CDR3 is TGTGCCTGGAGTCCAACAGGTCGCGGCACTGAAGCTTTCTTT. It codes for CAWSPTGRGTEAFF.

The rearrangement joins TRBV9 to TRBJ2-7, with a possible D match to TRBD1 (6 bases). Trimming left V 3 bases short and J 0 bases short, with 10 bases between. The CDR3 extends over 14 amino acids. Germline assignment: CDR1 SGDLS and CDR2 YYNGEE. In nucleotides, the CDR3 is TGTGCCAGCAGCGGTGGGGACAACTCCTACGAGCAGTACTTC. Encoded protein: CASSGGDNSYEQYF.

This chain joins TRBV6-1 and TRBJ1-4; maybe TRBD1 (6 bases). There are 14 residues in the CDR3. Germline CDR1 reads MNHNS; CDR2 reads SASEGT. Trimming left V 5 bases short and J 8 bases short, with 15 bases between. CDR3 sequence: CASSSHRVGEKLFF. As DNA, the CDR3 is TGTGCCAGCAGTTCCCACAGGGTGGGAGAAAAACTGTTTTTT.

This clone was recorded a few times. J is TRBJ2-7 and V is TRBV5-1; 10 nucleotides agree with TRBD1. CDR1 and CDR2 (germline): SGHRS, YFSETQ. The CDR3 totals 16 residues. Unmatched junction bases numbered 10, after V lost 2 bases and J lost 5 bases. The CDR3 loop is CASSFRGGQGRNEQYF. The CDR3 nucleotides read TGCGCCAGCAGCTTTAGGGGGGGACAGGGGCGCAACGAGCAGTACTTC.

The V call is TRBV6-5, the J call TRBJ1-1; a possible D gene is TRBD1 (5 bases). This CDR3 contains 13 residues. In germline, CDR1 is MNHEY, CDR2 SVGAGI. Trimming left V 6 bases short and J 6 bases short, with 14 bases between. CDR3 sequence: CASSLWGVAEAFF. DNA of the CDR3: TGTGCCAGCAGCTTATGGGGGGTGGCTGAAGCTTTCTTT.

V gene TRBV2 combines with J gene TRBJ1-1; tentative D call: TRBD1 (5 bases). This CDR3 comprises 13 residues. Per the germline V gene, CDR1 is SNHLY and CDR2 is FYNNEI. The V end was cut by 6 bases, the J end by 4 bases, with 12 bases between. CDR3 region: CASRWGRSTEAFF. The CDR3 nucleotides are TGTGCCAGCAGATGGGGCCGGAGCACTGAAGCTTTCTTT.

The table lists this clone with a few counts. This chain connects TRBV7-9 to TRBJ2-5, with 9 bases lining up with TRBD1. Germline loops: CDR1 SEHNR, CDR2 FQNEAQ (reference sequence). The CDR3 totals 16 residues. The V and J ends lost 1 base and 2 bases, in that order; junction bases with no gene match: 5. The CDR3 protein is CASSLGGQGFQETQYF. The CDR3 bases are TGTGCCAGCAGCTTAGGGGGACAGGGCTTTCAAGAGACCCAGTACTTC.

The chain combines TRBV25-1 with TRBJ1-5; tentatively, D is TRBD1 (5 bases). The V end was cut by 8 bases, the J end by 0 bases, with 11 bases between. CDR1 and CDR2 (germline): MGHDK, SYGVNS. This CDR3 contains 14 residues. The CDR3 sequence: CASLQENSNQPQHF. In DNA form, the CDR3 reads TGTGCCAGCCTACAGGAGAATAGCAATCAGCCCCAGCATTTT.

Details on this clone: Mismatch with germline at one junction end may stem from a read error. V and J are TRBV6-5 and TRBJ2-7, with 7 bases fitting TRBD1. This CDR3 is 13 amino acids long. The germline V gene encodes CDR1 MNHEY and CDR2 SVGAGI. CDR3 nucleotide sequence: TGTGCCAGCACCGATTTGCCGGGACAGACGACTGCGTTC. Amino acids: CASTDLPGQTTAF.